This T cell receptor (beta chain) was found in a study of CD8 T cells in Susac syndrome. Study at large: Active disease was present in over five of the sequenced Susac syndrome patients, and remission in eight or nine. When blood was collected, patients with Susac syndrome were therapy-naive, were taking corticosteroids, or were receiving intravenous immunoglobulin alone.

The table lists this clonotype with a count of one. While CD8+ and CD4+ T cells were isolated negatively, TEMRA cells were enriched by FACS. With random hexamers, 0.5 to 1 ug RNA was reverse transcribed. Across 54 Vbeta and 13 Jbeta, immunoSEQ multiplex PCR amplified TCR beta CDR3. TCRdb ran MiXCR on the immunoSEQ multiplex PCR reads and lists one entry per CDR3 protein. The repertoire has about 84,000 distinct CDR3 sequences, around 96% of them found once; the top ten carry approximately 0.41%. The clonotype originates from a human donor with Susac syndrome. The sequencing sample was made of CD8+ T cells from PBMCs.

DNA for the CDR3: TGTGCCAGCTCACCCGGACAGTCCCTCTCCTACGAGCAGTACTTC. Encoded protein: CASSPGQSLSYEQYF. The chain is built from TRBV18 and TRBJ2-7; D is perhaps TRBD1 (6 bases). The germline CDR1 and CDR2 sequences are KGHSH and LQKENI. Between the trimmed V and J ends, which lost 3 bases and 0 bases, there was a span of 12 bases. The CDR3 contains 15 residues.